Given below is one T cell receptor (beta chain) in context. As yet, its antigen is unknown. V lost 0 bases, J lost 6 bases, and 17 bases lay in between. Germline V gene sequence: CDR1 SQVTM, CDR2 ANQGSEA. This CDR3 has 16 residues. The data derive from a study of shared clonotypes between healthy human individuals. Sorted-subset replicate PCR reactions contained 150 to 200 ng DNA, corresponding to around 30,000 T cell genomes. This table comes from immunoSEQ multiplex PCR, and its TCRdb copy is limited to in-frame clones, with some not included. The sample has 1.5 million to 2.5 million clones; roughly 94% are singletons. Study-wide findings and caveats: Naive subsets tended to show greater estimated richness than memory subsets. In a few donors, around 5% of naive CD4 clonotypes appeared in common.

Naive CD8 cells lacked CD45RO, underwent positive selection for CCR7 and left out terminally differentiated effector memory CD45RA+ cells. Donors included only healthy HIV-negative adults lacking recent acute infections or vaccinations. Sequencing was done on a sample of naive CD8+ T cells sorted from blood. This receptor was identified in a man aged 18 to 29 in good health. V gene TRBV29-1 combines with J gene TRBJ2-2; perhaps TRBD1 as D (5 bases). The CDR3 region has the DNA TGCAGCGTTGAAGATCACGCAGGGATTGGAGCCGGGGAGCTGTTTTTT. Its protein is CSVEDHAGIGAGELFF.